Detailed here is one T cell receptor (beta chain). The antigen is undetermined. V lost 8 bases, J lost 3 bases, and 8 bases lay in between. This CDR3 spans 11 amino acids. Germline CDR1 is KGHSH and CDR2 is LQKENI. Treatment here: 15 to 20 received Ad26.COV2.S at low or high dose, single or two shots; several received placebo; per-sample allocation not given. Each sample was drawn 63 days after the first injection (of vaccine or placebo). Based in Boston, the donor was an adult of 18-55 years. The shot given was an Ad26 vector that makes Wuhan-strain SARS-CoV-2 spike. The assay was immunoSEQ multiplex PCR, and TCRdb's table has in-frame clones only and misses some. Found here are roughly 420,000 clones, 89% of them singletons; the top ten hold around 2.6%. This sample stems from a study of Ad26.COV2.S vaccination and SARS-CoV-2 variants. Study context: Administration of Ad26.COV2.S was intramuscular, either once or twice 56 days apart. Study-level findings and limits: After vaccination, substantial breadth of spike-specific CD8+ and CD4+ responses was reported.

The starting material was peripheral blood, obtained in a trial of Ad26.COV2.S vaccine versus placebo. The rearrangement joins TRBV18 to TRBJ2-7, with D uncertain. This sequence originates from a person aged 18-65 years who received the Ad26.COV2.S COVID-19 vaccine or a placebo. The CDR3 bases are TGTGCCAGCCCCTGGGGCTACGAGCAGTACGTC. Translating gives CASPWGYEQYV.